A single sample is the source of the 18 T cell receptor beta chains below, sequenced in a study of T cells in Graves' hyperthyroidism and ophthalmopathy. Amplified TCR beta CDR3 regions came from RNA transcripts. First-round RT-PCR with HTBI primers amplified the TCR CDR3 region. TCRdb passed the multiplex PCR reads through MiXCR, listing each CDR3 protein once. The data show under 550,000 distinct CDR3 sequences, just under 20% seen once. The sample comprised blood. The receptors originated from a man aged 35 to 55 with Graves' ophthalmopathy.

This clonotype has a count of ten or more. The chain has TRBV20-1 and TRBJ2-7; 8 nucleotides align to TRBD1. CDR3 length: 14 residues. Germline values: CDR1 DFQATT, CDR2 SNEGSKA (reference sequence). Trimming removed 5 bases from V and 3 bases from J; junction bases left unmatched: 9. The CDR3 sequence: CSAEDRVKFYEQYF. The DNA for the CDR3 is TGCAGTGCTGAGGACAGGGTCAAGTTCTACGAGCAGTACTTC.

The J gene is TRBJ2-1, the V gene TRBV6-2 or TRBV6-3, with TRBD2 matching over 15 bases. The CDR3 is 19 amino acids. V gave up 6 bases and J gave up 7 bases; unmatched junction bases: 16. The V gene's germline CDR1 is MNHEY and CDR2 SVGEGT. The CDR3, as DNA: TGTGCCAGCAGCTCCCATCCTTTAGGACTAGCGGGGGGGAGGAATGAGCAGTTCTTC. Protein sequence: CASSSHPLGLAGGRNEQFF.

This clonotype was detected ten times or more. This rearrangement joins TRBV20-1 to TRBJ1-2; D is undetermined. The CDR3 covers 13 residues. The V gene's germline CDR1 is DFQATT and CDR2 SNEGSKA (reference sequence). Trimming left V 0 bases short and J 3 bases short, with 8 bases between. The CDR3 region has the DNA TGCAGTGCTAGAGATCCGACTCACTATGGCTACACCTTC. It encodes CSARDPTHYGYTF.

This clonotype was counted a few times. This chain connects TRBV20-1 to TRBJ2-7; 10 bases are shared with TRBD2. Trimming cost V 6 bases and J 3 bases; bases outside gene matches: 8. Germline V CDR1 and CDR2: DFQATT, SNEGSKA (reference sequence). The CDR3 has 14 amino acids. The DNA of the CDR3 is TGCAGTGCCCCTGAGAGACTAGCGGGCTACGAGCAGTACTTC. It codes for CSAPERLAGYEQYF.

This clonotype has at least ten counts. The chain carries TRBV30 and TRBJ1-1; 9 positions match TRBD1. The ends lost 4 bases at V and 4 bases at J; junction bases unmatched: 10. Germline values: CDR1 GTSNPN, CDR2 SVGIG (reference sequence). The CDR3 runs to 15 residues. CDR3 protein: CAWIRQGGVRTEAFF. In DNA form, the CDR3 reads TGTGCCTGGATTCGACAGGGGGGAGTTCGCACTGAAGCTTTCTTT.

CDR3 coding DNA: TGCAGCGTTGAAGATTGGCGGACTAGCGGGGGTAGGGAGCAGTTCTTC. Its protein product is CSVEDWRTSGGREQFF. The chain has TRBV29-1 and TRBJ2-1, with TRBD2 identical over 13 bases. V shed 0 bases and J 10 bases; nucleotides not matched to a gene: 9. The CDR3 covers 16 residues. Germline V CDR1 and CDR2: SQVTM, ANQGSEA.

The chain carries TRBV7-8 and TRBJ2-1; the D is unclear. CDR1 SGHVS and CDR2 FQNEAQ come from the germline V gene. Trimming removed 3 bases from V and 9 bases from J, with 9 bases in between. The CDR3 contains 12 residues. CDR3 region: CASSFDPREQFF. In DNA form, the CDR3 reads TGTGCCAGCAGCTTCGACCCACGTGAGCAGTTCTTC. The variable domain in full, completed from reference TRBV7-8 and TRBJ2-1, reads GAGVSQSPRYKVAKRGQDVALRCDPISGHVSLFWYQQALGQGPEFLTYFQNEAQLDKSGLPSDRFFAERPEGSVSTLKIQRTQQEDSAVYLCASSFDPREQFFGPGTRLTVL.

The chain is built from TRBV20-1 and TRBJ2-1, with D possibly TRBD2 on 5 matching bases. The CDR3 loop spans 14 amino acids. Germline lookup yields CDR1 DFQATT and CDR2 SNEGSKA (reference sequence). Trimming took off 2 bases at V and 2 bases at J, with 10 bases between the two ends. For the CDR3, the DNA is TGCAGTGCTAGAACGGACTTCACCTACAATGAGCAGTTCTTC. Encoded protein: CSARTDFTYNEQFF.

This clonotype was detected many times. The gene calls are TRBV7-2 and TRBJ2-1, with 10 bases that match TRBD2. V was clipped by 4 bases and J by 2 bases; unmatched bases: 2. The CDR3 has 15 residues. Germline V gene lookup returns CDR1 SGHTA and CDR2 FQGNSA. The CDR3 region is CASSSSGSAYNEQFF. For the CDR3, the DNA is TGTGCCAGCAGCTCTAGCGGGAGCGCCTACAATGAGCAGTTCTTC.

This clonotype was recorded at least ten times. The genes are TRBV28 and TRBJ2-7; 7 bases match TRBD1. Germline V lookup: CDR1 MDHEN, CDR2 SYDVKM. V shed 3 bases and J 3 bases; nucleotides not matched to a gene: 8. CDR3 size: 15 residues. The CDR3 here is CASSFLYRGLYEQYF. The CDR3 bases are TGTGCCAGCAGTTTTCTGTACAGGGGTCTCTACGAGCAGTACTTC.

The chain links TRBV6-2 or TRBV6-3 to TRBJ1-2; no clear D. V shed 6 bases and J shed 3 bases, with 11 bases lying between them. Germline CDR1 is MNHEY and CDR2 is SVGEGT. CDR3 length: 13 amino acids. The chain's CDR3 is CASSATPDYGYTF. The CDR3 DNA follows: TGTGCCAGCAGCGCGACCCCAGACTATGGCTACACCTTC.

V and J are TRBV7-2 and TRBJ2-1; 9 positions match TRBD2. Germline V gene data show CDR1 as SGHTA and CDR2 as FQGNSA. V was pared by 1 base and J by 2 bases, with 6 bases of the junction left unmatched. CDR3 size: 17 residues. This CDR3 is CASSLGLLAGTYNEQFF. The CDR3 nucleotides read TGTGCCAGCAGCTTAGGGCTCCTAGCGGGGACCTACAATGAGCAGTTCTTC.

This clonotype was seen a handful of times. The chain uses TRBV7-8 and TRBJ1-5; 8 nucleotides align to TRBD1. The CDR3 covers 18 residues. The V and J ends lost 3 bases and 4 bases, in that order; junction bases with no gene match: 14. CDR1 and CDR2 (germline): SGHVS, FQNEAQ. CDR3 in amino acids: CASSLIRGDRGRNQPQHF. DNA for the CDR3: TGTGCCAGCAGCTTGATCCGGGGAGACAGGGGCCGAAATCAGCCCCAGCATTTT.

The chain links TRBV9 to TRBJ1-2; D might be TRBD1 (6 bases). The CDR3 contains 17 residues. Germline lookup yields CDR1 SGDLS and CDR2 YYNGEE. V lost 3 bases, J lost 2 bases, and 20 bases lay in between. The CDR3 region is CASSAGGQGTLNYGYTF. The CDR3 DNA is TGTGCCAGCAGCGCCGGGGGGCAGGGAACCTTAAACTATGGCTACACCTTC.

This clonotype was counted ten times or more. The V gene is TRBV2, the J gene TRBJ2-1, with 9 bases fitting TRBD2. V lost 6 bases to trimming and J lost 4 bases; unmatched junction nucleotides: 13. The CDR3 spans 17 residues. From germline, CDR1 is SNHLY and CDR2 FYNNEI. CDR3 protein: CASSLAGKHGRYNEQFF. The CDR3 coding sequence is TGTGCCAGCAGCCTAGCGGGGAAACATGGGCGTTACAATGAGCAGTTCTTC.

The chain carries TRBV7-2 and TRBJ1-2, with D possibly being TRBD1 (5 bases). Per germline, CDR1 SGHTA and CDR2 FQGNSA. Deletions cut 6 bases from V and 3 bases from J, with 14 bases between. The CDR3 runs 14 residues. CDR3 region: CASSSGNRDYGYTF. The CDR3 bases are TGTGCCAGCAGTTCAGGGAATCGGGACTATGGCTACACCTTC.

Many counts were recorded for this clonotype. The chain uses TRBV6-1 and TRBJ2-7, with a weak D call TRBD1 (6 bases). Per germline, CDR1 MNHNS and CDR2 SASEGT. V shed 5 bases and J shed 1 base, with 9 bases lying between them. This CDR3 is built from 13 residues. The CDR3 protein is CASSTGNSYEQYF. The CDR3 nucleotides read TGTGCCAGCAGTACAGGGAATTCCTACGAGCAGTACTTC.

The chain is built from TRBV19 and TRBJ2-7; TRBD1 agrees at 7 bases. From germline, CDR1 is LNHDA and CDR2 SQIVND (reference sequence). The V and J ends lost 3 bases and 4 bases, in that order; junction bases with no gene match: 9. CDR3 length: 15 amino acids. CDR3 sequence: CASSILGDSHYEQYF. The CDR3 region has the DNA TGTGCCAGTAGTATCTTAGGGGACAGTCATTACGAGCAGTACTTC.